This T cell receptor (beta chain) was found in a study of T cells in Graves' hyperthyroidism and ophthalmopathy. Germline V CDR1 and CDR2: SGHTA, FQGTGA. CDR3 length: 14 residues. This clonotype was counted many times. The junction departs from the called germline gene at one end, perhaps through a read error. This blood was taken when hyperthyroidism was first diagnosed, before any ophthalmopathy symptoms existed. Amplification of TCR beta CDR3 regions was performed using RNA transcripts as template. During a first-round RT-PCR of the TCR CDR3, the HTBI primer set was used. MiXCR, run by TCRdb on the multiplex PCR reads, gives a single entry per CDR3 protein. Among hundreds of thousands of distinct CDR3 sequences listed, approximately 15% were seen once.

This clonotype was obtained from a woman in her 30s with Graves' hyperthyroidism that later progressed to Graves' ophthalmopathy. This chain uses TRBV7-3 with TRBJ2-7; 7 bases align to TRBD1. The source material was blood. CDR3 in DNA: TGTGCCAGCAGCCTAACCGGGACAGATTACGAGCAGTACTTC. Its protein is CASSLTGTDYEQYF.